This entry lists 22 T cell receptor beta chains sequenced from one sample in a study of regulatory T cells in long-lasting Graves disease. Time point noted: persistent/refractory GD, antithyroid drugs over 5 years with positive TRAb. Isolated PBMC RNA provided the starting material for the TCR library. TCR beta libraries were built with iRepertoire HTBI primers and Arm-PCR of CDR3 regions. TCRdb itself ran the multiplex PCR reads through MiXCR, one entry per CDR3 protein. The sample lists approximately 500,000 distinct CDR3 sequences, roughly 21% occurring once. Sequences were derived from peripheral blood mononuclear cells (PBMCs), sampled when the disease was refractory, from a patient treated with antithyroid drugs. The receptors shown here come from a female donor with Graves disease.

This clonotype was observed many times. This sequence joins TRBV9 and TRBJ1-2; TRBD1 agrees at 9 bases. The CDR3 is 13 amino acids. The V gene end was trimmed by 0 bases and the J gene end by 8 bases; junction bases not matched to a gene: 2. Germline V gives CDR1 SGDLS, CDR2 YYNGEE. The CDR3: CASSVGDRDGYTF. CDR3 nucleotide sequence: TGTGCCAGCAGCGTAGGGGACAGGGACGGCTACACCTTC.

The chain couples TRBV18 to TRBJ2-7, with D possibly TRBD1 on 5 matching bases. The CDR3 sequence is 16 residues long. CDR1 is KGHSH, CDR2 LQKENI, per germline. The ends were cut back, 2 bases at V and 0 bases at J, with 14 bases in the middle. This CDR3 is CASSPWGQGGSYEQYF. The CDR3 bases are TGTGCCAGCTCACCATGGGGCCAGGGTGGCTCCTACGAGCAGTACTTC.

This clonotype was picked up a small number of times. As DNA, the CDR3 is TGTGCCAGCAGTTTGGGGGGGCCAGGGTTCACCGGGGAGCTGTTTTTT. This encodes CASSLGGPGFTGELFF. The V and J genes are TRBV12-3 or TRBV12-4 and TRBJ2-2, with D perhaps TRBD2 (7 bases). CDR3 size: 16 residues. The germline V and J ends were trimmed by 3 bases and 4 bases, with 15 bases remaining between them.

The sample holds a few counts of this clonotype. V and J are TRBV6-5 and TRBJ1-5; a weak D match, TRBD1 (6 bases). With 2 bases removed from V and 5 bases from J, the gap between germline ends came to 16 bases. CDR3 length: 16 amino acids. Germline values: CDR1 MNHEY, CDR2 SVGAGI. In DNA form, the CDR3 reads TGTGCCAGCAGTTACGGTAGGGGGGTAGAGGATCAGCCCCAGCATTTT. This gives the protein CASSYGRGVEDQPQHF.

This clonotype was counted a few times. V usage is TRBV3-1 and J usage is TRBJ1-2; D possibly corresponds to TRBD1 (5 bases). The germline gives CDR1 LGHDT, CDR2 YNNKEL (reference sequence). This CDR3 comprises 16 residues. The ends were cut back, 2 bases at V and 4 bases at J, with 17 bases in the middle. CDR3 in amino acids: CASSQYGAGIVYGYTF. The CDR3 nucleotides read TGTGCCAGCAGCCAATATGGTGCAGGGATCGTCTATGGCTACACCTTC.

V usage is TRBV11-2 and J usage is TRBJ2-5; 8 nucleotides align to TRBD1. This CDR3 contains 14 residues. Unmatched junction bases numbered 8, after V lost 5 bases and J lost 6 bases. Germline loops: CDR1 SGHAT, CDR2 FQNNGV. The chain's CDR3 is CASSGGTGEKTQYF. DNA of the CDR3: TGTGCCAGCAGCGGCGGGACAGGAGAAAAGACCCAGTACTTC. Combining the CDR3 with reference TRBV11-2 and TRBJ2-5 gives the whole variable domain EAGVAQSPRYKIIEKRQSVAFWCNPISGHATLYWYQQILGQGPKLLIQFQNNGVVDDSQLPKDRFSAERLKGVDSTLKIQPAKLEDSAVYLCASSGGTGEKTQYFGPGTRLLVL.

There are many counts of this clonotype. This sequence joins TRBV7-2 and TRBJ1-5; no clear D gene. Trimming took 3 bases from V and 0 from J, leaving 6 bases between them. CDR1 SGHTA and CDR2 FQGNSA come from the germline V gene. The CDR3 totals 14 residues. CDR3: CASSLTDSNQPQHF. The CDR3 DNA reads TGTGCCAGCAGCTTGACGGATAGCAATCAGCCCCAGCATTTT.

This clonotype was detected ten times or more. The gene calls are TRBV10-1 and TRBJ1-1; D is uncertain. CDR1 is WNHNN and CDR2 is SYGVQD in the germline V gene (reference sequence). The V end lost 4 bases, the J end lost 0 bases, and 6 bases lay between the germline ends. The CDR3 has 13 residues. The CDR3 loop is CASSGYLNTEAFF. CDR3 in DNA: TGCGCCAGCAGTGGCTATTTGAACACTGAAGCTTTCTTT.

This clonotype was counted at least ten times. The V call is TRBV12-3 or TRBV12-4, the J call TRBJ1-5, with a tentative D call TRBD1 (5 bases). V was cut by 3 bases and J by 5 bases, with 8 bases left in between. CDR3 length equals 13 residues. The CDR3 coding sequence is TGTGCCAGCAGTTTTGGGGGGTATCAGCCCCAGCATTTT. Amino acid sequence: CASSFGGYQPQHF.

This clonotype was detected ten times or more. The V and J genes are TRBV19 and TRBJ1-1, with 7 bases matching TRBD1. After removal of 5 bases from V and 0 bases from J, the junction contained 9 bases not matched to a gene. The CDR3 totals 16 residues. CDR1 and CDR2 (germline): LNHDA, SQIVND (reference sequence). The CDR3 sequence is CASSPLGTEMNTEAFF. Written as DNA, the CDR3 is TGTGCCAGTAGTCCCCTCGGGACAGAGATGAACACTGAAGCTTTCTTT. Variable domain in full (rest from reference TRBV19 and TRBJ1-1): DGGITQSPKYLFRKEGQNVTLSCEQNLNHDAMYWYRQDPGQGLRLIYYSQIVNDFQKGDIAEGYSVSREKKESFPLTVTSAQKNPTAFYLCASSPLGTEMNTEAFFGQGTRLTVV.

Regarding this clonotype: A read error may explain this, as a much larger clone is one base away. The chain employs TRBV20-1 and TRBJ2-7; tentative D call: TRBD2 (6 bases). V lost 2 bases to trimming and J lost 3 bases, with 14 bases between them. In germline, CDR1 is DFQATT, CDR2 SNEGSKA (reference sequence). The CDR3 has 14 amino acids. DNA of the CDR3: TGCAGTGCTAGAACTGGCGGGGTGGTCTACGAGCAGTACTTC. It encodes CSARTGGVVYEQYF.

This clonotype was found many times. This sequence joins TRBV28 and TRBJ2-4; no clear D. The CDR3 spans 15 residues. V lost 5 bases and J lost 6, with 17 bases in between. In germline, CDR1 is MDHEN, CDR2 SYDVKM. The CDR3 loop reads CASSPLEGSGNIQYF. The DNA for the CDR3 is TGTGCCAGCAGTCCACTTGAAGGTTCCGGAAACATTCAGTACTTC.

This clonotype was seen ten or more times. The gene calls are TRBV2 and TRBJ2-7, with D unclear. Germline CDR1 SNHLY, CDR2 FYNNEI. Trimming removed 3 bases from V and 10 bases from J, with 13 bases in between. There are 12 residues in the CDR3. The DNA for the CDR3 is TGTGCCAGCAGTGAGTCTGGCGCAGGACAGTACTTC. Encoded protein: CASSESGAGQYF.

This clonotype was recorded at least ten times. This chain connects TRBV3-1 to TRBJ1-4; D unresolved. The germline CDR1 and CDR2 sequences are LGHDT and YNNKEL (reference sequence). The CDR3 consists of 15 residues. V shed 1 base and J shed 8 bases, with 14 bases lying between them. The CDR3 here is CASSQGEGIAEKLFF. For the CDR3, the DNA is TGTGCCAGCAGCCAAGGTGAAGGTATCGCCGAAAAACTGTTTTTT.

DNA for the CDR3: TGCGCCAGCAGCCAATCGGGACAGGGCATATCCGAGCAGTACTTC. Translation gives CASSQSGQGISEQYF. The chain joins TRBV4-1 to TRBJ2-7; 9 nucleotides agree with TRBD1. With 2 bases clipped from V and 6 bases from J, the junction kept 8 bases outside the gene matches. The CDR3 extends over 15 amino acids. Germline V gives CDR1 MGHRA, CDR2 YSYEKL.

Many counts were recorded for this clonotype. The rearrangement links TRBV7-9 to TRBJ1-1; perhaps TRBD1 as D (6 bases). This CDR3 region has 14 residues. V was pared by 2 bases and J by 5 bases, with 12 bases between. Germline CDR1 and CDR2: SEHNR and FQNEAQ (reference sequence). CDR3 residues: CASSLKGHLTEAFF. For the CDR3, the DNA is TGTGCCAGCAGCTTAAAGGGACACCTAACTGAAGCTTTCTTT.

The table lists this clonotype with many counts. This chain links TRBV29-1 with TRBJ1-2; D is possibly TRBD1 (5 bases). The CDR3 has 13 residues. Deletions cut 0 bases from V and 7 bases from J, with 12 bases between. Germline CDR1 reads SQVTM; CDR2 reads ANQGSEA. The CDR3 nucleotides read TGCAGCGTTGAAGAAGAGGTCGGGGGTGGCTACACCTTC. Encoded protein: CSVEEEVGGGYTF.

This clonotype showed up many times. V usage is TRBV11-2 and J usage is TRBJ2-7, with 8 positions matching TRBD1. J lost 5 bases, V lost 4 bases, and 7 bases had no gene match. This CDR3 spans 14 amino acids. In germline, CDR1 is SGHAT, CDR2 FQNNGV. The DNA for the CDR3 is TGTGCCAGCAGCTCCTGGACAGGGTGGAACGAGCAGTACTTC. Its translation is CASSSWTGWNEQYF.

With regard to this clonotype: Given a much more abundant clone one base away, this may be a read error. The chain combines TRBV7-4 with TRBJ2-6, with D hard to call. Germline CDR1 SGHVT, CDR2 SQSDAQ. The CDR3 runs 16 residues. The CDR3 loop is CANSQRAISGANVLTF. DNA of the CDR3: TGTGCCAACAGCCAAAGAGCGATCTCTGGGGCCAACGTCCTGACTTTC.

J is TRBJ2-7 and V is TRBV25-1; D remains ambiguous. The V end was cut by 4 bases, the J end by 2 bases, with 9 bases between. This CDR3 spans 13 amino acids. From germline, CDR1 is MGHDK and CDR2 SYGVNS. For the CDR3, the DNA is TGTGCCAGCAGTGGAAGTACGGCCTACGAGCAGTACTTC. Its protein is CASSGSTAYEQYF.

This clonotype was counted between two and nine times. The rearrangement joins TRBV29-1 to TRBJ1-1; D might be TRBD1 (5 bases). Germline CDR1 and CDR2: SQVTM and ANQGSEA. The length of the CDR3 is 15 residues. V was pared by 0 bases and J by 1 base, with 12 bases between. CDR3 residues: CSVEEFGTGNTEAFF. The CDR3 nucleotides are TGCAGCGTTGAAGAATTCGGGACGGGGAACACTGAAGCTTTCTTT.

The rearrangement links TRBV9 to TRBJ2-2, with TRBD2 identical over 11 bases. CDR3 length equals 16 residues. Germline assignment: CDR1 SGDLS and CDR2 YYNGEE. The J segment lost 7 bases and the V segment lost 1 base, leaving 6 bases of the junction unmatched. CDR3 DNA: TGTGCCAGCAGCGTATTTAGCGGGGGGGCCGTCGGGGAGCTGTTTTTT. It codes for CASSVFSGGAVGELFF.